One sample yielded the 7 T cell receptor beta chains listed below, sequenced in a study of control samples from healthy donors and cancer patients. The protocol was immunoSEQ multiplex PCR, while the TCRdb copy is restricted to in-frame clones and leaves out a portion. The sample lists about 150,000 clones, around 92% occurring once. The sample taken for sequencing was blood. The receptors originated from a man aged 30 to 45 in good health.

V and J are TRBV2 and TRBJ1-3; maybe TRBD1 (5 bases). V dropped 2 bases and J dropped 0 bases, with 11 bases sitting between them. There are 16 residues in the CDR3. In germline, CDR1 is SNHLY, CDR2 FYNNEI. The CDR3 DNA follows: TGTGCCAGCAGTGAAATCGGGGGATACTCTGGAAACACCATATATTTT. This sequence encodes CASSEIGGYSGNTIYF.

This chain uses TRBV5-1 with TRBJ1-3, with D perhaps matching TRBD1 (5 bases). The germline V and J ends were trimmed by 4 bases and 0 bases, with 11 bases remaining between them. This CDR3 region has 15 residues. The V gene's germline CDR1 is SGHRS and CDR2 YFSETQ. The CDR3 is CASSVDSGSGNTIYF. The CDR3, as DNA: TGCGCCAGCAGCGTAGACAGCGGCTCTGGAAACACCATATATTTT.

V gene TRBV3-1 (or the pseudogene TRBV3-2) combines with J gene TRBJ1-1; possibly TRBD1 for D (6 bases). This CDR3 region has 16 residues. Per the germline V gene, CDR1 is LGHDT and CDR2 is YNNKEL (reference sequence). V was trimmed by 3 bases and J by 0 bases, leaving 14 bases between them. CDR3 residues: CASSQRGQFMNTEAFF. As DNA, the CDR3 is TGTGCCAGCAGCCAGAGAGGACAGTTCATGAACACTGAAGCTTTCTTT.

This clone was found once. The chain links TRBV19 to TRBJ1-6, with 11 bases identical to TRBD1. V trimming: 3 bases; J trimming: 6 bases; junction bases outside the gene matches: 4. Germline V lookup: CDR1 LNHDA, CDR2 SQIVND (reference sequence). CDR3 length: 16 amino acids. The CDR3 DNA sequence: TGTGCCAGTAGTATCCGGGGGACAGGGGGTAATTCACCCCTCCACTTT. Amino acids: CASSIRGTGGNSPLHF.

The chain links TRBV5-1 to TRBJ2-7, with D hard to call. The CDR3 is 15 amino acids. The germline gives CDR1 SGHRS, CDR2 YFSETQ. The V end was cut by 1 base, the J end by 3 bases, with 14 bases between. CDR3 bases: TGCGCCAGCAGCTTGCGGGCAGGCACCCTCTACGAGCAGTACTTC. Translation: CASSLRAGTLYEQYF.

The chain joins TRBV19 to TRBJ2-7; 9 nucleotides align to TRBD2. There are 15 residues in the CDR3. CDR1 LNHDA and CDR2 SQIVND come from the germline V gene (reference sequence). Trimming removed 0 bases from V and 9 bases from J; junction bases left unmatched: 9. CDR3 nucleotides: TGTGCCAGTAGTATAGATGCAGCGGGGGGATCAGGGCAGTACTTC. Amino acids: CASSIDAAGGSGQYF.

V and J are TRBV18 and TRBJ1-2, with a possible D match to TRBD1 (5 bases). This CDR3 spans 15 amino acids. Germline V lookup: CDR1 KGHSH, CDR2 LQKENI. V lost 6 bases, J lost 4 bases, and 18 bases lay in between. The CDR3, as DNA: TGTGCCAGCTCCCTTAACCTAGGGGAATTCTATGGCTACACCTTC. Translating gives CASSLNLGEFYGYTF. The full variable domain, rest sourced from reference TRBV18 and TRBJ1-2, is NAGVMQNPRHLVRRRGQEARLRCSPMKGHSHVYWYRQLPEEGLKFMVYLQKENIIDESGMPKERFSAEFPKEGPSILRIQQVVRGDSAAYFCASSLNLGEFYGYTFGSGTRLTVV.